This TCR beta chain was documented in a study of shared clonotypes between healthy human individuals. Study outcomes and limitations: Generally, naive subsets came out with larger estimated richness than memory subsets.

As regards this clone: Its matching antigen is unknown. At the DNA level, this CDR3 is encoded by other sequences in the same sample as well.

The V and J ends lost 5 bases and 0 bases respectively, with 6 bases between them. Germline V CDR1 and CDR2: SEHNR, FQNEAQ (reference sequence). The CDR3 consists of 13 residues. Study donors comprised healthy, HIV-negative adults devoid of recent acute infection or vaccination. Assay runs were performed at deep level. Researchers divided each subset's genomic DNA evenly across several immunoSEQ plates. The method was immunoSEQ multiplex PCR; TCRdb's version includes in-frame clones alone and lacks a portion of them. This sample has hundreds of thousands of clones; around 73% occur once, and the top ten carry about 1.8%.

The sample consisted of memory CD4+ T cells sorted from blood. Indicated subset: CD45RA-negative fraction. V and J are TRBV7-9 and TRBJ2-3; unclear D gene. This TCR was recovered from a woman aged 25 to 45 in good health. In nucleotides, the CDR3 is TGTGCCAGCAGCCTAGGAAGCACAGATACGCAGTATTTT. Its translation: CASSLGSTDTQYF.